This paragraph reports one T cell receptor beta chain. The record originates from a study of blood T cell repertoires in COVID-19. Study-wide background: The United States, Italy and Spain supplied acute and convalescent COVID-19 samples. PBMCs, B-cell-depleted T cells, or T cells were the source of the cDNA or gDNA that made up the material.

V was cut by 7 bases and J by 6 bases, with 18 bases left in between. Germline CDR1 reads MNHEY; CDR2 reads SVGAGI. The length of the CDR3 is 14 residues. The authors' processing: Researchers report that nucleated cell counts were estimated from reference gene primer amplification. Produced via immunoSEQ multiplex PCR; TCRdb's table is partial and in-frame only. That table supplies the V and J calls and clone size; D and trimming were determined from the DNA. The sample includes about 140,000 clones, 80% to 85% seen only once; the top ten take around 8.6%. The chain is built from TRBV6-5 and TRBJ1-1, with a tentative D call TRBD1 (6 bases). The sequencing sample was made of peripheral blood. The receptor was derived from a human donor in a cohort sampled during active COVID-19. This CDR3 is CASIKLTGSSEAFF. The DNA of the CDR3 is TGTGCCAGCATTAAACTGACAGGATCTTCTGAAGCTTTCTTT.